This T cell receptor (beta chain) was recorded in a study of OX40 agonist ivuxolimab in advanced cancers. V lost 3 bases and J lost 1; bases outside the gene matches: 5. The CDR3 extends over 17 amino acids. The germline V gene encodes CDR1 SNHLY and CDR2 FYNNEI. This table comes from immunoSEQ multiplex PCR, and its TCRdb copy is limited to in-frame clones, with some not included. The profile shows under 55,000 clones, 80% to 90% of them singletons. This clonotype was sampled from an adult with an advanced solid tumor such as melanoma, head and neck, liver or kidney cancer. The specimen comprised CD4+ or CD8+ T cells sorted from blood, sampled in a trial of the OX40 agonist ivuxolimab. This chain connects TRBV2 to TRBJ2-4, with 11 bases matching TRBD1. The chain's CDR3 is CASSEDRGLGAKNIQYF. CDR3 DNA sequence: TGTGCCAGCAGTGAGGACAGGGGGCTCGGGGCCAAAAACATTCAGTACTTC.